This TCR beta chain was recorded in a study of shared clonotypes between healthy human individuals. Template for every sorted-subset replicate PCR totaled about 200 ng DNA, some 30,000 T cell genomes. Assay: immunoSEQ multiplex PCR; the TCRdb copy retains only in-frame clones and omits some. The sample carries around 2,100,000 clones, about 95% recorded once. Terminally differentiated effector memory CD45RA+ cells were excluded by CCR7 positive selection of CD45RO-negative cells. Regarding the study as a whole: The study found lower generation probabilities in non-shared clonotypes than in those shared by all four donors.

Notes on this clone: Antigen specificity is unknown.

Trimming took 6 bases from V and 3 from J, leaving 8 bases between them. This CDR3 contains 12 residues. Germline CDR1 MGHRA, CDR2 YSYEKL. The sequence was obtained from a man aged 18-30 years in good health. This chain connects TRBV4-1 to TRBJ1-1; D is unresolved. Specimen: naive CD8+ T cells sorted from blood. CDR3 residues: CASSGTDTEAFF. CDR3 in DNA: TGCGCCAGCAGTGGAACAGACACTGAAGCTTTCTTT.